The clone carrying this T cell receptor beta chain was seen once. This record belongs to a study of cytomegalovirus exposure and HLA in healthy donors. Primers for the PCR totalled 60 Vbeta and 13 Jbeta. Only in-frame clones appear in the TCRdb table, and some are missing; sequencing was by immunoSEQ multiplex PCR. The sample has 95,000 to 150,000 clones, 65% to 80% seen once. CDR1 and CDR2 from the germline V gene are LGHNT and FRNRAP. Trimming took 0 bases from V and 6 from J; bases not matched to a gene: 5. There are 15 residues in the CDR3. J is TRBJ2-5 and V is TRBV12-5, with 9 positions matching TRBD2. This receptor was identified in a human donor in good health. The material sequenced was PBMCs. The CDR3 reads CASGLVPSGRKTQYF. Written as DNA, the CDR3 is TGTGCTAGTGGTTTGGTACCAAGCGGGAGGAAGACCCAGTACTTC.